The 26 T cell receptor beta chains listed next were all sequenced from one sample in a study of shared T cell receptors in the human thymus. Clones were read by immunoSEQ multiplex PCR, and TCRdb kept only the in-frame ones, dropping some. The profile shows some 720,000 clones, roughly 90% of them singletons. These records were also assigned to another study, of human thymus T cells.

The sample taken for sequencing was thymocytes. The origin of the receptors is a boy under two years old with a congenital heart defect.

The V gene is TRBV4-1, the J gene TRBJ2-1, with 12 bases that match TRBD2. The ends lost 3 bases at V and 4 bases at J; junction bases unmatched: 4. The CDR3 loop spans 16 amino acids. Per the germline V gene, CDR1 is MGHRA and CDR2 is YSYEKL. Here the CDR3 reads CASSHWTSGIYNEQFF. In nucleotides, the CDR3 is TGCGCCAGCAGCCATTGGACTAGCGGGATATACAATGAGCAGTTCTTC.

This sequence joins TRBV27 and TRBJ1-1, with 8 bases that match TRBD1. This CDR3 contains 15 residues. Germline CDR1 and CDR2: MNHEY and SMNVEV (reference sequence). With 4 bases clipped from V and 1 base from J, the junction kept 5 bases outside the gene matches. DNA of the CDR3: TGTGCCAGCAGTTCCCTACAGGGGGAGAACACTGAAGCTTTCTTT. Translation: CASSSLQGENTEAFF.

The chain couples TRBV28 to TRBJ2-4; D perhaps matches TRBD1 (5 bases). Germline CDR1 reads MDHEN; CDR2 reads SYDVKM. The CDR3 is 15 residues long. The germline V and J ends were trimmed by 11 bases and 6 bases, with 23 bases remaining between them. The CDR3, as DNA: TGTGCCTGGTATTGGGGCTTTCGCCGACTAAACATTCAGTACTTC. It specifies CAWYWGFRRLNIQYF.

The chain carries TRBV29-1 and TRBJ1-4, with D uncertain. The CDR3 has 16 residues. Trimming stripped 0 bases from V and 0 bases from J, with 11 bases between. The germline CDR1 and CDR2 sequences are SQVTM and ANQGSEA. CDR3 bases: TGCAGCGTTGAAGATCCGGCCGGGGCAACTAATGAAAAACTGTTTTTT. Amino acids: CSVEDPAGATNEKLFF.

The chain has TRBV9 and TRBJ1-1; 8 nucleotides match TRBD1. The CDR3 consists of 16 residues. Germline loops: CDR1 SGDLS, CDR2 YYNGEE. Trimming cost V 0 bases and J 1 base; bases outside gene matches: 5. The chain's CDR3 is CASSVDQGASNTEAFF. In DNA, the CDR3 is TGTGCCAGCAGCGTAGACCAGGGGGCGTCGAACACTGAAGCTTTCTTT.

The genes are TRBV4-3 and TRBJ1-3, with D perhaps TRBD1 (6 bases). The ends were cut back, 0 bases at V and 0 bases at J, with 12 bases in the middle. The CDR3 runs to 17 residues. Germline V gene lookup returns CDR1 LGHNA and CDR2 YSLEER. The CDR3 reads CASSQDAQGFSGNTIYF. The DNA of the CDR3 is TGCGCCAGCAGCCAAGATGCACAGGGATTCTCTGGAAACACCATATATTTT.

V usage is TRBV6-4 and J usage is TRBJ2-1, with TRBD2 identical over 12 bases. The CDR3 totals 16 residues. V gave up 3 bases and J gave up 10 bases; unmatched junction bases: 10. CDR1 is MRHNA, CDR2 SNTAGT, per germline. In nucleotides, the CDR3 is TGTGCCAGCAGTGAGTCGGCTAGCGGGAGGGCCGGCGAGCAGTTCTTC. This encodes CASSESASGRAGEQFF.

The V and J genes are TRBV4-3 and TRBJ2-1; 12 bases match TRBD2. Trimming took 3 bases from V and 8 from J; bases not matched to a gene: 20. This CDR3 has 20 residues. Looked up from germline, CDR1 is LGHNA and CDR2 is YSLEER. DNA for the CDR3: TGCGCCAGCAGCCAGCAGAGGGCTTCCCAGACTAGCGGGGGCTGGGATGAGCAGTTCTTC. This codes for CASSQQRASQTSGGWDEQFF.

V gene TRBV19 combines with J gene TRBJ2-4; perhaps TRBD1 as D (6 bases). The CDR3 is 16 amino acids. Germline assignment: CDR1 LNHDA and CDR2 SQIVND (reference sequence). V was clipped by 2 bases and J by 2 bases, with 13 bases between them. Here the CDR3 DNA reads TGTGCCAGTAGTATACTGGGGGCGCCGTCCAAAAACATTCAGTACTTC. Protein sequence: CASSILGAPSKNIQYF.

The chain recombines TRBV5-1 with TRBJ2-7, with TRBD2 matching 9 bases. From germline, CDR1 is SGHRS and CDR2 YFSETQ. Trimming cost V 4 bases and J 0 bases; bases outside gene matches: 8. The CDR3 consists of 16 residues. The CDR3 loop is CASSPGLADSSYEQYF. CDR3 in DNA: TGCGCCAGCAGCCCGGGACTAGCCGACAGCTCCTACGAGCAGTACTTC.

The genes are TRBV10-1 and TRBJ2-1; D is possibly TRBD2 (6 bases). This CDR3 has 13 residues. Germline assignment: CDR1 WNHNN and CDR2 SYGVQD (reference sequence). Trimming shortened V by 6 bases and J by 3 bases, and 9 bases separated the two germline ends. The CDR3 DNA reads as TGCGCCAGCAGGGGCGGGAACTACAATGAGCAGTTCTTC. This gives the protein CASRGGNYNEQFF.

J is TRBJ1-3 and V is TRBV7-6; D gene ambiguous. The germline V gene encodes CDR1 SGHVS and CDR2 FNYEAQ. Trimming shortened V by 5 bases and J by 2 bases, and 16 bases separated the two germline ends. This CDR3 is built from 16 residues. The CDR3 DNA follows: TGTGCCAGCAGCCCCGAGGCGGTCGGGGCTGGAAACACCATATATTTT. It yields the protein CASSPEAVGAGNTIYF.

This chain uses TRBV19 with TRBJ1-5, with a weak D call TRBD1 (6 bases). V lost 1 base to trimming and J lost 0 bases, with 10 bases between them. Germline values: CDR1 LNHDA, CDR2 SQIVND (reference sequence). The CDR3 is made up of 16 amino acids. The chain's CDR3 is CASSIGQGHSNQPQHF. CDR3 nucleotide sequence: TGTGCCAGTAGTATAGGCCAGGGACATAGCAATCAGCCCCAGCATTTT.

This clone was counted a single time. The chain couples TRBV7-3 to TRBJ2-1, with D possibly TRBD2 on 6 matching bases. Looked up from germline, CDR1 is SGHTA and CDR2 is FQGTGA. V was shortened by 4 bases and J by 5 bases, with 6 bases between the two germline ends. This CDR3 is built from 12 residues. CDR3: CASSSGDNEQFF. The CDR3, as DNA: TGTGCCAGCAGCTCGGGGGACAATGAGCAGTTCTTC.

The chain has TRBV5-5 and TRBJ2-7, with 7 bases matching TRBD2. V was clipped by 0 bases and J by 2 bases; unmatched bases: 8. Germline V CDR1 and CDR2: SGHKS, YYEKEE (reference sequence). CDR3 length: 16 amino acids. Written as DNA, the CDR3 is TGTGCCAGCAGCTTGGGGGGGATAGCGGGTACCTACGAGCAGTACTTC. This translates into CASSLGGIAGTYEQYF. Using reference TRBV5-5 and TRBJ2-7 for the parts outside the CDR3, the full variable domain is DAGVTQSPTHLIKTRGQQVTLRCSPISGHKSVSWYQQVLGQGPQFIFQYYEKEERGRGNFPDRFSARQFPNYSSELNVNALLLGDSALYLCASSLGGIAGTYEQYFGPGTRLTVT.

The chain carries TRBV10-2 and TRBJ2-2; a weak D match, TRBD2 (6 bases). With 5 bases removed from V and 5 bases from J, the gap between germline ends came to 24 bases. CDR1 WSHSY and CDR2 SAAADI come from the germline V gene. CDR3 length: 18 amino acids. This CDR3 is CASSRDSPAAIGTGELFF. The CDR3, as DNA: TGCGCCAGCAGTAGGGACTCGCCAGCGGCCATCGGTACCGGGGAGCTGTTTTTT.

The rearrangement uses TRBV11-2 and TRBJ2-1; the match to TRBD1 covers 11 bases. This CDR3 is built from 15 residues. V was clipped by 3 bases and J by 7 bases; unmatched bases: 5. Looked up from germline, CDR1 is SGHAT and CDR2 is FQNNGV. CDR3 in amino acids: CASSLEDRGHNEQFF. CDR3 in DNA: TGTGCCAGCAGCTTGGAGGACAGGGGGCATAATGAGCAGTTCTTC.

This chain uses TRBV27 with TRBJ2-5, with 7 bases that match TRBD1. The CDR3 loop spans 16 amino acids. V lost 2 bases and J lost 5; bases outside the gene matches: 11. Germline values: CDR1 MNHEY, CDR2 SMNVEV (reference sequence). The CDR3 protein is CASSLRDSRMGETQYF. The DNA of the CDR3 is TGTGCCAGCAGTTTAAGGGACAGCCGGATGGGGGAGACCCAGTACTTC.

This clone was observed a single time. The rearrangement links TRBV6-4 to TRBJ1-2, with a weak D call TRBD1 (5 bases). The germline V gene encodes CDR1 MRHNA and CDR2 SNTAGT. V shed 10 bases and J shed 4 bases, with 13 bases lying between them. The CDR3 is 12 amino acids. The CDR3 nucleotides are TGTGCCACCCGGGACTCCTTCTATGGCTACACCTTC. Translated, it gives CATRDSFYGYTF.

The V gene is TRBV19, the J gene TRBJ1-2; D is perhaps TRBD1 (6 bases). Germline values: CDR1 LNHDA, CDR2 SQIVND (reference sequence). The CDR3 length is 15 residues. Trimming stripped 5 bases from V and 7 bases from J, with 20 bases between. The DNA of the CDR3 is TGTGCCAGTAGTCTCGGTACAGGGTATCGGGGTGGCTACACCTTC. Protein: CASSLGTGYRGGYTF.

The rearrangement joins TRBV5-1 to TRBJ2-5; D possibly corresponds to TRBD1 (5 bases). Trimming stripped 4 bases from V and 2 bases from J, with 18 bases between. The CDR3 has 16 residues. Looked up from germline, CDR1 is SGHRS and CDR2 is YFSETQ. In nucleotides, the CDR3 is TGCGCCAGCAGCCTCCCCCCGACAGTACGGCAAGAGACCCAGTACTTC. Its translation is CASSLPPTVRQETQYF.

The V gene is TRBV11-2, the J gene TRBJ2-7; D may be TRBD2 (6 bases). In germline, CDR1 is SGHAT, CDR2 FQNNGV. The CDR3 extends over 17 amino acids. Trimming pared 0 bases from V and 1 base from J, leaving 16 bases between. CDR3 residues: CASSLDRPGRGSYEQYF. The DNA for the CDR3 is TGTGCCAGCAGCTTAGACCGCCCCGGGCGGGGATCCTACGAGCAGTACTTC.

The chain has TRBV6-1 and TRBJ2-7; 8 nucleotides align to TRBD2. The trim removed 2 bases at V and 6 bases at J, leaving 6 bases unmatched. CDR3 length equals 14 residues. Germline-derived CDR1 and CDR2 are MNHNS and SASEGT. CDR3 in DNA: TGTGCCAGCAGTGAATCGGCTAGCGGGTCCGAGCAGTACTTC. Amino acid sequence: CASSESASGSEQYF.

The chain carries TRBV27 and TRBJ1-2; 9 bases align to TRBD1. The CDR3 extends over 13 amino acids. V lost 6 bases and J lost 6; bases outside the gene matches: 5. Germline V gives CDR1 MNHEY, CDR2 SMNVEV (reference sequence). The CDR3 nucleotides read TGTGCCAGCAGAACGGGACAGGGACATGGCTACACCTTC. As protein: CASRTGQGHGYTF.

This chain uses TRBV7-9 with TRBJ2-5; 9 bases map to TRBD1. V lost 4 bases, J lost 5 bases, and 8 bases stayed unmatched. From germline, CDR1 is SEHNR and CDR2 FQNEAQ (reference sequence). This CDR3 has 15 amino acids. CDR3 loop: CASSWAGQGEETQYF. The DNA of the CDR3 is TGTGCCAGCAGCTGGGCGGGACAGGGTGAGGAGACCCAGTACTTC.

V is TRBV7-9 and J is TRBJ2-5, with a possible D match to TRBD1 (5 bases). With 5 bases removed from V and 2 bases from J, the gap between germline ends came to 18 bases. This CDR3 is 16 amino acids long. Germline values: CDR1 SEHNR, CDR2 FQNEAQ (reference sequence). DNA of the CDR3: TGTGCCAGCAGCCGCACCCCACAGGTTACTCAAGAGACCCAGTACTTC. Translated: CASSRTPQVTQETQYF.